The 4 T cell receptor beta chains listed next were all sequenced from one sample in a study of Graves' ophthalmopathy and Graves' hyperthyroidism. Amplified TCR beta CDR3 regions were obtained using RNA transcripts as template. First-round RT-PCR used HTBI primers; second-round multiplex PCR followed. TCRdb reanalysed the multiplex PCR reads using MiXCR and keeps one entry per CDR3 protein. The sample yields approximately 330,000 distinct CDR3 sequences, 15% to 20% seen once. Sequencing input: peripheral blood. These receptors were collected from an adult man with Graves' ophthalmopathy.

The sample holds many counts of this clonotype. DNA for the CDR3: TGTGCCAGTAGTGGCCCCGGGACGGTGAACACTGAAGCTTTCTTT. Its translation: CASSGPGTVNTEAFF. The chain links TRBV19 to TRBJ1-1, with a tentative D call TRBD1 (5 bases). Trimming left V 5 bases short and J 0 bases short, with 13 bases between. The germline V gene encodes CDR1 LNHDA and CDR2 SQIVND (reference sequence). This CDR3 is 15 amino acids long. The full variable domain, completed using reference TRBV19 and TRBJ1-1, is DGGITQSPKYLFRKEGQNVTLSCEQNLNHDAMYWYRQDPGQGLRLIYYSQIVNDFQKGDIAEGYSVSREKKESFPLTVTSAQKNPTAFYLCASSGPGTVNTEAFFGQGTRLTVV.

The sample holds many counts of this clonotype. This sequence joins TRBV7-2 and TRBJ2-7; 9 bases agree with TRBD1. This CDR3 has 14 residues. The V gene end was trimmed by 3 bases and the J gene end by 6 bases; junction bases not matched to a gene: 6. CDR1 and CDR2 from the germline V gene are SGHTA and FQGNSA. As DNA, the CDR3 is TGTGCCAGCAGCTTTGGACAGGGGAATGCCGAGCAGTACTTC. Translated: CASSFGQGNAEQYF.

This clonotype was detected many times. One end of the junction does not line up with germline, which may come from a read error. V gene TRBV7-7 combines with J gene TRBJ2-2; TRBD1 aligns across 7 bases. CDR1 SSHAT and CDR2 FNYEAQ come from the germline V gene (reference sequence). This CDR3 comprises 16 residues. The CDR3 bases are TGTGCTAGCAGGGCCGGTCAGGGGGTCGGCACCGGGGAGCTGTTTTTT. Its protein product is CASRAGQGVGTGELFF.

This clonotype appeared many times. V is TRBV6-1 and J is TRBJ2-7; tentative D call: TRBD2 (5 bases). The V gene's germline CDR1 is MNHNS and CDR2 SASEGT. V gave up 10 bases and J gave up 3 bases, with 16 bases separating them. The CDR3 sequence is 13 residues long. In nucleotides, the CDR3 is TGTGCCATTGGACTGGACGGACTCTACGAGCAGTACTTC. As protein: CAIGLDGLYEQYF.